Described below is a single T cell receptor (beta chain) sequence and its context. Its cognate antigen is unknown. Sequencing used immunoSEQ version 4 in survey mode. Each sample used up to 1 ug genomic DNA diluted to around 10 ng/uL. Assay: immunoSEQ multiplex PCR; the TCRdb copy retains only in-frame clones and omits some. This sample yields around 60,000 clones, of which roughly 77% are seen a single time; more than 1.5% belongs to the top ten. The stimulus was an HIV-1 Gag 15-mer peptide pool, about 1 ug/peptide/mL. Sorted nonresponding memory CD4+ T cells were CD40L-negative, CD69-negative, CD45RO-high. Plasma HIV-1 RNA stayed below 50 copies/mL for at least 4 years. This sample stems from a study of persistence of HIV-infected CD4 T cells. Whole-study results and caveats: TCR oligoclonality correlated with proviral oligoclonality in the same sorted populations. Rare CMV-responding cells carrying HIV-1 proviruses were not analyzed separately for TCR.

The CDR3 spans 13 residues. In germline, CDR1 is MNHEY, CDR2 SVGAGI. With V trimmed by 11 bases and J by 5 bases, 12 bases remained unmatched. This clonotype was obtained from an adult man with HIV who was CMV-seropositive. The rearrangement joins TRBV6-5 to TRBJ2-7, with 7 bases identical to TRBD1. Sequenced material: CD4+ T cells sorted from PBMCs after 18-hour stimulation, taken from a patient who received antiretroviral therapy. The CDR3 bases are TGTGCCGCCTCCCAGACAGGGTTCAACGAGCAGTACTTC. It is translated as CAASQTGFNEQYF.